Shown below are 26 T cell receptor beta chains from a single sample sequenced in a study of beta chain features in type 1 diabetes (dated by TCRdb to between 2018 and 2020). The investigation overall reported the following: A moderate but significant shortening of TCRB CDR3 length was observed in type 1 diabetes patients in all four CD4+ subsets.

Library prep was done by the immunoSEQ multiplex PCR assay. The entire isolated RNA was reverse transcribed using the High Capacity cDNA Reverse Transcription Kit, and thus expressed TCRB transcripts were sequenced. TCRdb re-hosts the immuneACCESS table, in-frame sequences only. Its copies lack some clones; in the studies checked, an unresolved V gene accounts for under half of them, and the cause for the rest is not known. This sample is represented by 640,000 or so clones; roughly 13% of them were singletons. Together, the top ten hold approximately 0.022% of the sample. No antigen is known for these receptors. The sample comprised naive CD4+ T cells from blood. The cell subset or site label of this sample denotes: true naive CD4+ T cells. These receptors all come from a man aged 18 to 30 with type 1 diabetes.

The rearrangement uses TRBV7-9 and TRBJ2-3; D uncertain. The V and J ends lost 1 base and 2 bases respectively, with 4 bases between them. The germline gives CDR1 SEHNR, CDR2 FQNEAQ (reference sequence). This CDR3 comprises 13 residues. The CDR3 DNA is TGTGCCAGCAGCTTAGGGACCACAGATACGCAGTATTTT. This codes for CASSLGTTDTQYF.

This clone was observed a handful of times. V and J are TRBV6-1 and TRBJ1-2; perhaps TRBD1 as D (6 bases). CDR1 is MNHNS, CDR2 SASEGT, per germline. CDR3 length: 14 amino acids. V gave up 2 bases and J gave up 6 bases, with 13 bases separating them. For the CDR3, the DNA is TGTGCCAGCAGTGAATCGGACAGCCGGGATGGCTACACCTTC. It yields the protein CASSESDSRDGYTF.

The chain is built from TRBV30 and TRBJ1-1; unclear D gene. The CDR3 is 15 residues long. Germline loops: CDR1 GTSNPN, CDR2 SVGIG (reference sequence). With 2 bases removed from V and 4 bases from J, the gap between germline ends came to 17 bases. CDR3 coding DNA: TGTGCCTGGAGTATGTCCACTCATCGGGGCACTGAAGCTTTCTTT. Translated, it gives CAWSMSTHRGTEAFF. Full variable domain (rest looked up from reference TRBV30 and TRBJ1-1): SQTIHQWPATLVQPVGSPLSLECTVEGTSNPNLYWYRQAAGRGLQLLFYSVGIGQISSEVPQNLSASRPQDRQFILSSKKLLLSDSGFYLCAWSMSTHRGTEAFFGQGTRLTVV.

The V call is TRBV6-1, the J call TRBJ1-3; D is ambiguous. The CDR3 contains 11 residues. Per germline, CDR1 MNHNS and CDR2 SASEGT. The V end lost 7 bases, the J end lost 7 bases, and 8 bases lay between the germline ends. CDR3 region: CASNIGNTIYF. As DNA, the CDR3 is TGTGCCAGCAACATTGGCAACACCATATATTTT.

The V gene is TRBV6-1, the J gene TRBJ2-3, with D perhaps matching TRBD2 (6 bases). Germline values: CDR1 MNHNS, CDR2 SASEGT. V was clipped by 6 bases and J by 5 bases, with 18 bases between them. This CDR3 has 15 residues. CDR3 region: CASSGGATALDTQYF. The CDR3 nucleotides are TGTGCCAGCAGCGGAGGGGCAACAGCCTTAGATACGCAGTATTTT.

The rearrangement links TRBV6-6 to TRBJ2-6; D gene ambiguous. Germline V gene data show CDR1 as MNHNY and CDR2 as SVGAGI (reference sequence). The V end lost 9 bases, the J end lost 2 bases, and 8 bases lay between the germline ends. The CDR3 contains 13 residues. The CDR3 loop reads CASEITGANVLTF. The CDR3 DNA follows: TGTGCCAGTGAAATTACTGGGGCCAACGTCCTGACTTTC.

This clone has only a few counts. The chain carries TRBV19 and TRBJ1-2; D unclear. CDR1 and CDR2 (germline): LNHDA, SQIVND (reference sequence). There are 12 residues in the CDR3. Between the trimmed V and J ends, which lost 6 bases and 5 bases, there was a span of 10 bases. The CDR3, as DNA: TGTGCCAGTAGCCCCTCACCGTATGGCTACACCTTC. Amino acids: CASSPSPYGYTF.

This sequence joins TRBV5-1 and TRBJ2-2; TRBD1 agrees at 7 bases. The V gene's germline CDR1 is SGHRS and CDR2 YFSETQ. Trimming removed 4 bases from V and 6 bases from J; junction bases left unmatched: 15. The CDR3 covers 17 residues. This chain's CDR3 is CASSGRPDRVLAGELFF. Here the CDR3 DNA reads TGCGCCAGCAGCGGGCGACCTGACAGGGTATTGGCCGGGGAGCTGTTTTTT.

CDR3 coding DNA: TGTGCCAGCAGCCGAGAAACGGGACGGGATAATTCACCCCTCCACTTT. Amino acid sequence: CASSRETGRDNSPLHF. The V gene is TRBV7-8, the J gene TRBJ1-6; D might be TRBD1 (5 bases). The ends were cut back, 5 bases at V and 5 bases at J, with 16 bases in the middle. Germline assignment: CDR1 SGHVS and CDR2 FQNEAQ. This CDR3 is 16 amino acids long.

This chain uses TRBV6-6 with TRBJ2-3, with 9 bases aligning to TRBD2. Losses at the gene ends were 4 bases for V and 8 bases for J; bases not matched to a gene: 13. The CDR3 is 16 amino acids. The germline gives CDR1 MNHNY, CDR2 SVGAGI (reference sequence). The CDR3 reads CASSSELAGSLGTQYF. The CDR3 DNA is TGTGCCAGCAGTTCGGAGCTAGCGGGGTCCCTTGGTACGCAGTATTTT.

The V gene is TRBV9, the J gene TRBJ1-6; the D gene is possibly TRBD1 (5 bases). The CDR3 contains 14 residues. Between the trimmed V and J ends, which lost 4 bases and 4 bases, there was a span of 9 bases. Looked up from germline, CDR1 is SGDLS and CDR2 is YYNGEE. In DNA form, the CDR3 reads TGTGCCAGCAGCCTCGAGGGGTATAATTCACCCCTCCACTTT. This encodes CASSLEGYNSPLHF. Full variable domain (missing parts from reference TRBV9 and TRBJ1-6): DSGVTQTPKHLITATGQRVTLRCSPRSGDLSVYWYQQSLDQGLQFLIQYYNGEERAKGNILERFSAQQFPDLHSELNLSSLELGDSALYFCASSLEGYNSPLHFGNGTRLTVT.

The V call is TRBV28, the J call TRBJ1-1, with TRBD1 identical over 7 bases. The germline gives CDR1 MDHEN, CDR2 SYDVKM. The V segment lost 10 bases and the J segment 1 base; nucleotides outside the gene matches: 15. The CDR3 extends over 16 amino acids. CDR3 DNA sequence: TGTGCCACCGTCGACAGGGAACTGAGTAGGAACACTGAAGCTTTCTTT. Translation: CATVDRELSRNTEAFF. The whole variable domain, filled in from reference TRBV28 and TRBJ1-1, reads DVKVTQSSRYLVKRTGEKVFLECVQDMDHENMFWYRQDPGLGLRLIYFSYDVKMKEKGDIPEGYSVSREKKERFSLILESASTNQTSMYLCATVDRELSRNTEAFFGQGTRLTVV.

This chain joins TRBV28 and TRBJ2-1; D is uncertain. V lost 5 bases to trimming and J lost 4 bases, with 12 bases between them. The length of the CDR3 is 14 residues. Germline V lookup: CDR1 MDHEN, CDR2 SYDVKM. Here the CDR3 DNA reads TGTGCCAGCAGTGCACCCAAGGGATACAATGAGCAGTTCTTC. It translates to CASSAPKGYNEQFF.

This clone was picked up one time. The V gene is TRBV9, the J gene TRBJ1-1; possible D gene TRBD1, 6 bases. Looked up from germline, CDR1 is SGDLS and CDR2 is YYNGEE. V lost 4 bases and J lost 6, with 13 bases in between. This CDR3 has 13 residues. As DNA, the CDR3 is TGTGCCAGCAGCCCCCCTGGGGGCCCTGAAGCTTTCTTT. As protein: CASSPPGGPEAFF.

In its sample, this clone was seen a few times. This chain joins TRBV5-1 and TRBJ2-5; 7 bases match TRBD2. The germline CDR1 and CDR2 sequences are SGHRS and YFSETQ. V shed 0 bases and J 3 bases; nucleotides not matched to a gene: 5. The CDR3 has 15 amino acids. The chain's CDR3 is CASSLATSAKETQYF. CDR3 sequence (DNA): TGCGCCAGCAGCTTGGCAACTAGCGCAAAAGAGACCCAGTACTTC.

The table lists this clone with a few counts. This chain uses TRBV18 with TRBJ1-5; no clear D gene. V lost 3 bases to trimming and J lost 6 bases, with 12 bases between them. The CDR3 is made up of 14 amino acids. Germline CDR1 and CDR2: KGHSH and LQKENI. CDR3 region: CASSPAREGQPQHF. The CDR3 DNA sequence: TGTGCCAGCTCACCTGCGAGGGAAGGTCAGCCCCAGCATTTT. Full variable domain (outside the CDR3, taken from reference TRBV18 and TRBJ1-5): NAGVMQNPRHLVRRRGQEARLRCSPMKGHSHVYWYRQLPEEGLKFMVYLQKENIIDESGMPKERFSAEFPKEGPSILRIQQVVRGDSAAYFCASSPAREGQPQHFGDGTRLSIL.

Turning to this clone: The CDR3 does not end in the conserved phenylalanine or tryptophan, so this is likely a read error. The DNA is omitted, as the CDR3 cannot be located on it reliably, and the CDR3 follows TCRdb's listing. The chain has TRBV6-5 and TRBJ1-2. Germline CDR1 reads MNHEY; CDR2 reads SVGAGI. The CDR3 numbers 9 amino acids, ends counted. CDR3 loop: CASSPTHLG.

This clone showed up just a few times. The chain is built from TRBV5-4 and TRBJ2-3; 13 nucleotides align to TRBD2. Germline V gene data show CDR1 as SGHNT and CDR2 as YYREEE (reference sequence). This CDR3 has 16 amino acids. Germline trimming cut 6 bases from V and 2 bases from J; bases unmatched to any gene: 6. CDR3 in amino acids: CASTTTSGGPTDTQYF. In DNA, the CDR3 is TGTGCCAGCACCACGACTAGCGGGGGGCCCACAGATACGCAGTATTTT.

The rearrangement links TRBV5-6 to TRBJ1-6; TRBD1 aligns across 8 bases. The CDR3 is 14 amino acids. The ends lost 8 bases at V and 4 bases at J; junction bases unmatched: 5. The V gene's germline CDR1 is SGHDT and CDR2 YYEEEE. The CDR3 protein is CARDRGPYNSPLHF. CDR3 bases: TGTGCCAGAGACAGGGGCCCTTATAATTCACCCCTCCACTTT. The whole variable domain, remainder taken from reference TRBV5-6 and TRBJ1-6, is DAGVTQSPTHLIKTRGQQVTLRCSPKSGHDTVSWYQQALGQGPQFIFQYYEEEERQRGNFPDRFSGHQFPNYSSELNVNALLLGDSALYLCARDRGPYNSPLHFGNGTRLTVT.

Only a few counts were recorded for this clone. The genes are TRBV5-4 and TRBJ2-1; D not certain. Germline loops: CDR1 SGHNT, CDR2 YYREEE (reference sequence). Trimming shortened V by 4 bases and J by 4 bases, and 12 bases separated the two germline ends. The CDR3 contains 14 residues. The CDR3 loop reads CASSVEVGYNEQFF. CDR3 in DNA: TGTGCCAGCAGCGTCGAGGTGGGATACAATGAGCAGTTCTTC.

This clone turned up a few times. This sequence joins TRBV7-9 and TRBJ2-1, with TRBD1 as a possible D gene (5 bases). Germline values: CDR1 SEHNR, CDR2 FQNEAQ (reference sequence). The CDR3 contains 17 residues. The V and J ends lost 4 bases and 3 bases respectively, with 19 bases between them. CDR3 residues: CASSSRWTTDDYNEQFF. The CDR3 coding sequence is TGTGCCAGCAGCTCCAGGTGGACGACAGACGACTACAATGAGCAGTTCTTC.

This clone has just a few counts. The rearrangement links TRBV4-1 to TRBJ2-3; D may be TRBD2 (6 bases). This CDR3 contains 16 residues. CDR1 and CDR2 (germline): MGHRA, YSYEKL. V gave up 2 bases and J gave up 1 base, with 13 bases separating them. CDR3 protein: CASSQRDWGGTDTQYF. CDR3 DNA: TGCGCCAGCAGCCAACGGGACTGGGGAGGCACAGATACGCAGTATTTT.

This clone was picked up a small number of times. The rearrangement joins TRBV5-1 to TRBJ1-1; D gene ambiguous. CDR1 is SGHRS and CDR2 is YFSETQ in the germline V gene. The CDR3 consists of 15 residues. Deletions cut 0 bases from V and 1 base from J, with 10 bases between. Here the CDR3 DNA reads TGCGCCAGCAGCTTGGCCGGAGGGAAGAACACTGAAGCTTTCTTT. Translating gives CASSLAGGKNTEAFF.

The rearrangement uses TRBV5-1 and TRBJ2-2; 7 positions agree with TRBD1. Germline CDR1 reads SGHRS; CDR2 reads YFSETQ. The CDR3 consists of 14 residues. V dropped 3 bases and J dropped 7; count of bases not matched to a gene: 6. CDR3 nucleotide sequence: TGCGCCAGCAGCTCACAGGGGCCGGACGGGGAGCTGTTTTTT. This gives the protein CASSSQGPDGELFF.

The rearrangement uses TRBV4-1 and TRBJ1-6; TRBD1 is a possible D gene (5 bases). Germline CDR1 and CDR2: MGHRA and YSYEKL. Trimming shortened V by 0 bases and J by 0 bases, and 15 bases separated the two germline ends. The CDR3 has 19 residues. CDR3 sequence: CASSQEGQAKSSYNSPLHF. The DNA of the CDR3 is TGCGCCAGCAGCCAAGAGGGGCAGGCAAAAAGCTCCTATAATTCACCCCTCCACTTT.

This clone was found a few times. The chain combines TRBV7-9 with TRBJ1-5; 9 bases line up with TRBD1. Germline V gene sequence: CDR1 SEHNR, CDR2 FQNEAQ (reference sequence). The CDR3 runs to 16 residues. Trimming took 6 bases from V and 3 from J; bases not matched to a gene: 9. The CDR3 bases are TGTGCCAGCAGTGCCGGGACAGGGTGGTTCAATCAGCCCCAGCATTTT. It specifies CASSAGTGWFNQPQHF. The full variable domain, its missing parts supplied by reference TRBV7-9 and TRBJ1-5, is DTGVSQNPRHKITKRGQNVTFRCDPISEHNRLYWYRQTLGQGPEFLTYFQNEAQLEKSRLLSDRFSAERPKGSFSTLEIQRTEQGDSAMYLCASSAGTGWFNQPQHFGDGTRLSIL.